The 31 T cell receptor beta chains listed next were all sequenced from one sample in a study of blood T cell repertoires in COVID-19. Sequencing was performed with immunoSEQ multiplex PCR; in TCRdb, only in-frame clones are kept and a portion is missing. The table records around 60,000 clones, 80% to 90% of them present only once. The sample consisted of peripheral blood. The receptors were sampled from a man at least 80 years old with acute or convalescent COVID-19.

The chain carries TRBV11-1 and TRBJ2-2, with D unclear. V was shortened by 2 bases and J by 1 base, with 11 bases between the two germline ends. Germline values: CDR1 SGHAT, CDR2 FQDESV (reference sequence). CDR3 length: 16 amino acids. The CDR3, as DNA: TGTGCCAGCAGCTTATTCTCGACACAGAACACCGGGGAGCTGTTTTTT. Protein: CASSLFSTQNTGELFF.

The rearrangement uses TRBV2 and TRBJ1-2; TRBD1 agrees at 10 bases. This CDR3 is 16 amino acids long. The germline V gene has CDR1 SNHLY and CDR2 FYNNEI. The trim removed 5 bases at V and 4 bases at J, leaving 10 bases unmatched. The CDR3 loop is CASSTDRGLIGYGYTF. The CDR3 coding sequence is TGTGCCAGCAGTACCGACAGGGGGCTGATTGGCTATGGCTACACCTTC.

The V call is TRBV28, the J call TRBJ1-2; TRBD1 matches at 11 bases. V shed 4 bases and J 7 bases; nucleotides not matched to a gene: 8. CDR1 and CDR2 from the germline V gene are MDHEN and SYDVKM. The CDR3 covers 15 residues. In DNA, the CDR3 is TGTGCCAGCAGTTCACCGGGACAGGGGGGTAGTGGCTACACCTTC. It specifies CASSSPGQGGSGYTF.

The rearrangement links TRBV27 to TRBJ2-2; 8 bases are a match to TRBD1. The CDR3 consists of 14 residues. With V trimmed by 6 bases and J by 6 bases, 6 bases remained unmatched. Germline-derived CDR1 and CDR2 are MNHEY and SMNVEV (reference sequence). The CDR3 DNA is TGTGCCAGCAGGGAGGACAGGGAGGCCGGGGAGCTGTTTTTT. Residues: CASREDREAGELFF.

The chain recombines TRBV15 with TRBJ1-4; TRBD1 might be the D (5 bases). The V and J ends lost 5 bases and 8 bases respectively, with 21 bases between them. The CDR3 covers 16 residues. In germline, CDR1 is LNHNV, CDR2 YYDKDF (reference sequence). CDR3 sequence (DNA): TGTGCCACCAGCGCTCAAAGGCAGGGCGGACGCGAAAAACTGTTTTTT. Protein: CATSAQRQGGREKLFF.

This clone appeared many times. The chain employs TRBV6-2 or TRBV6-3 and TRBJ1-1, with D perhaps TRBD1 (6 bases). CDR1 is MNHEY and CDR2 is SVGEGT in the germline V gene. This CDR3 spans 17 amino acids. V lost 4 bases, J lost 0 bases, and 18 bases lay in between. The CDR3 protein is CASSFTDRMGMNTEAFF. CDR3 coding DNA: TGTGCCAGCAGTTTCACAGACAGGATGGGTATGAACACTGAAGCTTTCTTT.

The chain recombines TRBV5-1 with TRBJ1-1; TRBD1 matches at 7 bases. CDR1 is SGHRS and CDR2 is YFSETQ in the germline V gene. J gave up 2 bases and V 4 bases, and 8 bases lay outside the gene matches. The CDR3 is 15 residues long. CDR3 nucleotides: TGCGCCAGCAGCGCCACAGGGGTTTTAAACACTGAAGCTTTCTTT. Encoded protein: CASSATGVLNTEAFF.

V and J are TRBV9 and TRBJ1-4; 7 bases line up with TRBD1. The CDR3 runs to 17 residues. The V and J ends lost 0 bases and 4 bases, in that order; junction bases with no gene match: 9. The germline CDR1 and CDR2 sequences are SGDLS and YYNGEE. The CDR3 spells CASSVASGDRHNEKLFF. The CDR3 DNA is TGTGCCAGCAGCGTAGCTTCGGGGGACAGACATAATGAAAAACTGTTTTTT.

The genes are TRBV27 and TRBJ1-4; no definite D call. V lost 3 bases to trimming and J lost 5 bases, with 7 bases between them. The CDR3 loop spans 13 amino acids. The V gene's germline CDR1 is MNHEY and CDR2 SMNVEV (reference sequence). CDR3 nucleotide sequence: TGTGCCAGCAGTTTTTTCTCCAATGAAAAACTGTTTTTT. Protein sequence: CASSFFSNEKLFF.

The chain uses TRBV6-6 and TRBJ1-2; 7 bases agree with TRBD1. V lost 0 bases to trimming and J lost 7 bases; unmatched junction nucleotides: 8. The CDR3 runs to 15 residues. From germline, CDR1 is MNHNY and CDR2 SVGAGI (reference sequence). This CDR3 is CASSYSIKGAAGYTF. The CDR3 DNA is TGTGCCAGCAGTTACTCGATAAAGGGGGCCGCTGGCTACACCTTC.

The DNA of the CDR3 is TGTGCCAGCAGCTTGGACAGGTTGTCTGACACTGAAGCTTTCTTT. Translated, it gives CASSLDRLSDTEAFF. The rearrangement uses TRBV6-5 and TRBJ1-1, with 7 positions matching TRBD1. Germline V gene data show CDR1 as MNHEY and CDR2 as SVGAGI. After removal of 6 bases from V and 3 bases from J, the junction contained 10 bases not matched to a gene. CDR3 length: 15 amino acids.

The V gene is TRBV12-3 or TRBV12-4, the J gene TRBJ2-7, with 7 positions matching TRBD2. This CDR3 is 13 amino acids long. Trimming cost V 7 bases and J 3 bases; bases outside gene matches: 6. CDR3 nucleotides: TGTGCCAGCACCCAAGCGGGGTTCTACGAGCAGTACTTC. Its translation is CASTQAGFYEQYF.

The J gene is TRBJ1-6, the V gene TRBV5-5, with TRBD1 matching 7 bases. With 9 bases clipped from V and 10 bases from J, the junction kept 16 bases outside the gene matches. CDR3 length: 15 amino acids. Germline CDR1 is SGHKS and CDR2 is YYEKEE (reference sequence). CDR3: CAIQTPGQYRSPLHF. The CDR3 bases are TGTGCCATCCAGACCCCGGGACAGTATCGGTCACCCCTCCACTTT.

This chain joins TRBV6-1 and TRBJ2-7, with D hard to call. CDR1 and CDR2 (germline): MNHNS, SASEGT. This CDR3 has 12 residues. V lost 3 bases, J lost 3 bases, and 6 bases lay in between. The CDR3, as DNA: TGTGCCAGCAGTGATCCGGGCTACGAGCAGTACTTC. Translation gives CASSDPGYEQYF.

This clone showed up just a few times. V gene TRBV5-1 combines with J gene TRBJ1-2; 7 nucleotides match TRBD1. The CDR3 runs to 13 residues. Unmatched junction bases numbered 3, after V lost 1 base and J lost 6 bases. Germline-derived CDR1 and CDR2 are SGHRS and YFSETQ. Here the CDR3 DNA reads TGCGCCAGCAGCTTGCAGACAGGGAATGGCTACACCTTC. Encoded protein: CASSLQTGNGYTF.

The genes are TRBV5-1 and TRBJ1-3, with D perhaps matching TRBD1 (5 bases). The CDR3 length is 15 residues. Trimming left V 4 bases short and J 0 bases short, with 11 bases between. The germline V gene has CDR1 SGHRS and CDR2 YFSETQ. CDR3 DNA sequence: TGCGCCAGCAGCCCCACAGGCGGCTCTGGAAACACCATATATTTT. Translated: CASSPTGGSGNTIYF. Complete variable domain (other parts from reference TRBV5-1 and TRBJ1-3): KAGVTQTPRYLIKTRGQQVTLSCSPISGHRSVSWYQQTPGQGLQFLFEYFSETQRNKGNFPGRFSGRQFSNSRSEMNVSTLELGDSALYLCASSPTGGSGNTIYFGEGSWLTVV.

This chain uses TRBV11-3 with TRBJ2-7; D unresolved. The germline CDR1 and CDR2 sequences are SGHNT and YENEEA. The length of the CDR3 is 13 residues. V was shortened by 1 base and J by 5 bases, with 9 bases between the two germline ends. CDR3 in amino acids: CASSLGPENEQYF. CDR3 sequence (DNA): TGTGCCAGCAGCTTAGGGCCAGAAAACGAGCAGTACTTC.

V usage is TRBV2 and J usage is TRBJ1-4, with 10 bases fitting TRBD1. This CDR3 is built from 16 residues. J was trimmed by 1 base and V by 5 bases; bases with no gene match: 4. Germline lookup yields CDR1 SNHLY and CDR2 FYNNEI. The CDR3: CASSPRTGGTNEKLFF. CDR3 nucleotides: TGTGCCAGCAGTCCCCGGACAGGGGGAACTAATGAAAAACTGTTTTTT.

The V and J genes are TRBV7-5 and TRBJ2-7; TRBD1 is taken as the D call from the table, unchecked against the DNA. TRBV7-5 is a pseudogene segment. The CDR3 is made up of 14 amino acids. The CDR3 DNA is TGTGTCAGAAGCTTGAGGGGGCTGACCTACGAGCAGTACTTC. Its protein is CVRSLRGLTYEQYF.

The V call is TRBV7-6, the J call TRBJ2-7; 11 bases are a match to TRBD2. CDR3 size: 16 residues. Germline CDR1 is SGHVS and CDR2 is FNYEAQ. The J segment lost 0 bases and the V segment lost 5 bases, leaving 6 bases of the junction unmatched. DNA for the CDR3: TGTGCCAGCAGCCCTCAGACTAGCGGGGTCTCCTACGAGCAGTACTTC. As protein: CASSPQTSGVSYEQYF.

The V and J genes are TRBV6-6 and TRBJ1-2; possibly TRBD1 for D (5 bases). Germline V CDR1 and CDR2: MNHNY, SVGAGI (reference sequence). Trimming removed 2 bases at V and 3 bases at J, with 7 bases between. This CDR3 has 13 residues. In nucleotides, the CDR3 is TGTGCCAGCAGTTACGCACAGGACTATGGCTACACCTTC. It yields the protein CASSYAQDYGYTF.

The rearrangement joins TRBV15 to TRBJ1-5, with unresolved D. CDR1 and CDR2 (germline): LNHNV, YYDKDF (reference sequence). The CDR3 length is 14 residues. The germline V and J ends were trimmed by 3 bases and 6 bases, with 12 bases remaining between them. The CDR3 reads CATSRRSEGQPQHF. In DNA form, the CDR3 reads TGTGCCACCAGCAGGAGGAGCGAGGGTCAGCCCCAGCATTTT. The full variable domain, with the rest looked up from reference TRBV15 and TRBJ1-5, is DAMVIQNPRYQVTQFGKPVTLSCSQTLNHNVMYWYQQKSSQAPKLLFHYYDKDFNNEADTPDNFQSRRPNTSFCFLDIRSPGLGDTAMYLCATSRRSEGQPQHFGDGTRLSIL.

V and J are TRBV10-1 and TRBJ2-7; 15 nucleotides agree with TRBD2. The CDR3 contains 14 residues. Trimming removed 7 bases from V and 7 bases from J; junction bases left unmatched: 5. Germline CDR1 is WNHNN and CDR2 is SYGVQD (reference sequence). CDR3 DNA: TGCGCCAGCATTAGGACTAGCGGGGGGGGAGAGCAGTACTTC. This translates into CASIRTSGGGEQYF.

The chain carries TRBV7-6 and TRBJ2-6; maybe TRBD1 (5 bases). The CDR3 is 16 amino acids. Germline CDR1 reads SGHVS; CDR2 reads FNYEAQ. V was cut by 2 bases and J by 0 bases, with 8 bases left in between. The CDR3 nucleotides read TGTGCCAGCAGCTTAACAGGAAACTCTGGGGCCAACGTCCTGACTTTC. Its translation is CASSLTGNSGANVLTF.

The chain carries TRBV2 and TRBJ1-1; 8 nucleotides align to TRBD1. The germline gives CDR1 SNHLY, CDR2 FYNNEI. This CDR3 has 16 amino acids. J lost 4 bases, V lost 3 bases, and 10 bases had no gene match. The CDR3 loop is CASSDTSGGLGTEAFF. The CDR3 bases are TGTGCCAGCAGTGATACGTCAGGGGGCTTGGGCACTGAAGCTTTCTTT.

The chain joins TRBV3-1 (or the pseudogene TRBV3-2) to TRBJ1-1; TRBD1 aligns across 7 bases. Trimming removed 4 bases from V and 5 bases from J; junction bases left unmatched: 7. The CDR3 contains 14 residues. Germline CDR1 reads LGHDT; CDR2 reads YNNKEL (reference sequence). The CDR3 sequence: CASSPRRGRTEAFF. As DNA, the CDR3 is TGTGCCAGCAGCCCAAGGAGGGGGCGGACTGAAGCTTTCTTT.

V usage is TRBV18 and J usage is TRBJ1-4; D remains ambiguous. Germline V gives CDR1 KGHSH, CDR2 LQKENI. V shed 6 bases and J shed 5 bases, with 16 bases lying between them. The CDR3 covers 15 residues. As DNA, the CDR3 is TGTGCCAGCTCCCTCCGCGAGGCAGCAAATGAAAAACTGTTTTTT. Translation: CASSLREAANEKLFF.

Here the CDR3 DNA reads TGCGCCAGCAGTACAGGGGGCGGGTATGGCTACACCTTC. Translating it yields CASSTGGGYGYTF. The chain joins TRBV5-1 to TRBJ1-2; TRBD1 matches at 9 bases. The CDR3 length is 13 residues. The V segment lost 5 bases and the J segment 5 bases; nucleotides outside the gene matches: 4. CDR1 SGHRS and CDR2 YFSETQ come from the germline V gene.

The V call is TRBV3-1 (or the pseudogene TRBV3-2), the J call TRBJ1-1; TRBD1 is a possible D gene (5 bases). The V end was cut by 0 bases, the J end by 5 bases, with 16 bases between. CDR3 length: 16 amino acids. CDR1 is LGHDT and CDR2 is YNNKEL in the germline V gene (reference sequence). The CDR3 DNA reads TGTGCCAGCAGCCAAGATTCGGTGCGGGGGGTGACTGAAGCTTTCTTT. Protein: CASSQDSVRGVTEAFF.

This chain joins TRBV5-1 and TRBJ1-5, with TRBD1 matching over 10 bases. Germline CDR1 reads SGHRS; CDR2 reads YFSETQ. After removal of 4 bases from V and 6 bases from J, the junction contained 4 bases not matched to a gene. The CDR3 covers 14 residues. In nucleotides, the CDR3 is TGCGCCAGCAGCCCGGGACAGGGGAGTCAGCCCCAGCATTTT. It yields the protein CASSPGQGSQPQHF.

The V call is TRBV10-2, the J call TRBJ2-1; 9 bases match TRBD1. Germline CDR1 WSHSY, CDR2 SAAADI. The J segment lost 9 bases and the V segment lost 0 bases, leaving 9 bases of the junction unmatched. This CDR3 spans 16 amino acids. The CDR3 region has the DNA TGCGCCAGCAGTGAGTCCTGGGGACAGGGTCCTCCTGAGCAGTTCTTC. Its protein product is CASSESWGQGPPEQFF.